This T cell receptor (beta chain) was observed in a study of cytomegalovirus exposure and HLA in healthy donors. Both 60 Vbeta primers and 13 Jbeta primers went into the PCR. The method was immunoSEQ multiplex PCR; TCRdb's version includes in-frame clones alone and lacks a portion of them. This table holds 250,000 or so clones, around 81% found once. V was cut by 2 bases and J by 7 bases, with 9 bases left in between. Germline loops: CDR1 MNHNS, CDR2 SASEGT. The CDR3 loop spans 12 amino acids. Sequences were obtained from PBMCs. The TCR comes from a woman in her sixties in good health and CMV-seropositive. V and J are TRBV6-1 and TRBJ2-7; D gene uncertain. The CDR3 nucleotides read TGTGCCAGCAGTGAACTCCCTCGGGAGCAGTACTTC. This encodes CASSELPREQYF.